The clone carrying this T cell receptor beta chain appeared once. The record originates from a study of human versus mouse CDR3 diversity and MHC coevolution. Sequenced by immunoSEQ multiplex PCR; TCRdb stores in-frame clones only, minus some. The sample includes 50,000 to 70,000 clones, around 94% of them seen just once. This CDR3 spans 14 amino acids. V trimming: 5 bases; J trimming: 6 bases; junction bases outside the gene matches: 6. The V gene's germline CDR1 is SEHNR and CDR2 FQNEAQ (reference sequence). This sequence joins TRBV7-9 and TRBJ2-2, with 7 bases lining up with TRBD1. The receptor was derived from a person aged 55 to 75 in good health. Sequencing was done on a sample of naive CD4+ T cells from blood. The subset denotes: CD45RO-negative CD62L-positive naive CD4 T cells. The CDR3 nucleotides read TGTGCCAGCAGCAGGGGGCTGTCGTCCGGGGAGCTGTTTTTT. This codes for CASSRGLSSGELFF.